This T cell receptor beta chain was obtained from a study of shared clonotypes between healthy human individuals. Terminally differentiated effector memory CD45RA+ cells were excluded from the naive CD8 cells, which were CD45RO-negative and positively selected for CCR7. With respect to this clone: Its target is not known.

Whole-study results and caveats: Large depth notwithstanding, sorted-subset sequencing proved incomplete by rarefaction. Across subsets, estimated richness was generally greater for naive than for memory populations.

In replicate PCRs of sorted subsets, roughly 190 ng DNA, tens of thousands of T cell genomes, was used. TCRdb's copy holds only in-frame clones and misses some; the assay was immunoSEQ multiplex PCR. Altogether about 2.1 million clones are present, just over 90% being singletons, with the ten largest covering roughly 1.8%. The sample taken for sequencing was naive CD8+ T cells from PBMCs. The receptor's source is a man aged 18 to 29 in good health. Some clones in this sample may be carry-over from other donors' samples.

For the CDR3, the DNA is TGTGCCAGCAGTTATCTCGCACGGGGGGAGCAGTACTTC. It specifies CASSYLARGEQYF. The rearrangement uses TRBV6-5 and TRBJ2-7; tentative D call: TRBD2 (6 bases). The CDR3 runs 13 residues. The germline gives CDR1 MNHEY, CDR2 SVGAGI. The ends were cut back, 3 bases at V and 7 bases at J, with 13 bases in the middle.